The rows below give T cell receptor beta chains drawn from one sample of a study of early T cells in non-severe SARS-CoV-2 infection. One entry per CDR3 protein, called by TCRdb with MiXCR from the 5' RACE reads. The sample has tens of thousands of distinct CDR3 sequences, under 7.5% seen once. The sample comprised whole blood. The receptors here all came from an adult who was a healthcare worker with PCR-confirmed SARS-CoV-2 infection or an uninfected control (not recorded which). The CDR3 runs from the conserved cysteine through the conserved F or W. The D gene is left open where the match is weak. Rows give clone size only sometimes, using once, few, many, or a class for an expanded clone.

V	size	J	D	CDR3	DNA
TRBV12-3/TRBV12-4	few	TRBJ1-6	-	CASSSLSSNSPLHF	TGTGCCAGCAGTTCCCTGAGTTCCAATTCACCCCTCCACTTT
TRBV4-2	-	TRBJ2-3	TRBD2	CASSQSGGVGEDTQYF	TGTGCCAGCAGCCAGAGCGGGGGAGTCGGTGAAGATACGCAGTATTTT
TRBV3-1	many	TRBJ2-7	-	CASGDHSGTRNGEQYF	TGTGCCAGCGGCGATCACTCCGGGACGAGGAATGGCGAGCAGTACTTC
TRBV4-3	many	TRBJ1-5	-	CASSQDSTGWRNQPQHF	TGCGCCAGCAGCCAAGATTCGACAGGCTGGCGCAATCAGCCCCAGCATTTT
TRBV18	many	TRBJ2-3	-	CASSPGLPSDTQYF	TGTGCCAGCTCACCAGGACTACCCTCGGATACGCAGTATTTT
TRBV6-2/TRBV6-3	many	TRBJ2-3	-	CASSYNPGRSLPTTDTQYF	TGTGCCAGCAGTTACAACCCGGGCAGGTCGTTGCCTACCACAGATACGCAGTATTTT
TRBV20-1	many	TRBJ2-5	-	CSARDSKRSETQYF	TGCAGTGCTAGAGATAGCAAGCGTAGCGAGACCCAGTACTTC
TRBV27	many	TRBJ1-2	TRBD1	CASRGTGSHYGYTF	TGTGCCAGCAGGGGGACAGGGTCGCACTATGGCTACACCTTC
TRBV4-2	-	TRBJ2-3	-	CASSRLDSSTDTQYF	TGTGCCAGCAGCCGACTGGACTCCAGCACAGATACGCAGTATTTT
TRBV28	few	TRBJ2-3	-	CASSPPGRGGDTQYF	TGTGCCAGCAGCCCCCCGGGCAGGGGTGGCGATACGCAGTATTTT
TRBV7-2	few	TRBJ1-6	TRBD1	CASSRFGDSYSPLHF	TGTGCCAGCAGCCGATTCGGGGACAGCTATTCACCCCTCCACTTT
TRBV20-1	few	TRBJ2-5	-	CSARRQAAETQYF	TGCAGTGCTAGGAGGCAGGCCGCGGAGACCCAGTACTTC
TRBV27	many	TRBJ2-3	TRBD2	CASSLLGGLGTQYF	TGTGCCAGCAGTTTATTGGGAGGGCTCGGAACGCAGTATTTT
TRBV6-2/TRBV6-3	-	TRBJ1-5	-	CASSYYPAGPQHF	TGTGCCAGCAGTTACTACCCCGCAGGGCCCCAGCATTTT
TRBV3-1	-	TRBJ2-7	TRBD1	CASSQGQGKLDYEQYF	TGTGCCAGCAGCCAAGGACAGGGGAAACTGGATTACGAGCAGTACTTC
TRBV7-7	-	TRBJ2-5	TRBD1	CASSLAPTGAGETQYF	TGTGCTAGCAGCTTAGCTCCGACAGGGGCGGGGGAGACCCAGTACTTC
TRBV18	many	TRBJ1-1	-	CASSPEKFEAFF	TGTGCCAGCTCACCAGAGAAGTTTGAAGCTTTCTTT
TRBV24-1	many	TRBJ2-5	TRBD2	CATSDGLAGETQYF	TGTGCCACCAGTGATGGACTAGCGGGTGAGACCCAGTACTTC
TRBV28	-	TRBJ2-7	-	CASSLPRGRPSSYEQYF	TGTGCCAGCAGCCTACCCCGGGGCAGACCTAGCTCCTACGAGCAGTACTTC
TRBV6-2/TRBV6-3	many	TRBJ2-2	TRBD1	CASSPNRGPGELFF	TGTGCCAGCAGCCCTAACAGGGGTCCCGGGGAGCTGTTTTTT
TRBV11-3	many	TRBJ2-1	TRBD2	CASSHEGTSGYNEQFF	TGTGCCAGCAGCCACGAGGGGACTAGCGGTTACAATGAGCAGTTCTTC
TRBV2	few	TRBJ2-3	TRBD2	CANSRTSGGARPTDTQYF	TGTGCCAACTCCCGGACTAGCGGGGGGGCCCGTCCCACAGATACGCAGTATTTT
TRBV27	many	TRBJ1-1	-	CASSPRAAGRNTEAFF	TGTGCCAGCAGCCCCCGGGCGGCGGGTCGGAACACTGAAGCTTTCTTT
TRBV10-1	few	TRBJ1-5	TRBD1	CASSKGDRWGHQPQHF	TGCGCCAGCAGTAAAGGGGACAGATGGGGGCATCAGCCCCAGCATTTT
TRBV18	-	TRBJ1-5	-	CASSPQGGSNQPQHF	TGTGCCAGCTCACCACAGGGGGGTAGCAATCAGCCCCAGCATTTT
TRBV12-3/TRBV12-4	-	TRBJ2-5	-	CASSFRRREETQYF	TGTGCCAGCAGTTTCCGCCGGAGGGAAGAGACCCAGTACTTC
TRBV4-3	-	TRBJ1-2	-	CASSQDPSGNGYTF	TGCGCCAGCAGCCAAGATCCGTCAGGGAATGGCTACACCTTC
TRBV6-2/TRBV6-3	-	TRBJ2-5	-	CASSYPPGWGETQYF	TGTGCCAGCAGTTATCCCCCAGGATGGGGAGAGACCCAGTACTTC
TRBV29-1	many	TRBJ2-3	TRBD1	CSGTTGGGGDTQYF	TGCAGCGGTACCACAGGGGGCGGGGGAGATACGCAGTATTTT
TRBV7-2	few	TRBJ1-1	-	CASSSTIRNTEAFF	TGTGCCAGCAGCTCAACGATCAGGAACACTGAAGCTTTCTTT
TRBV5-1	many	TRBJ1-3	-	CASSSTGMRGNTIYF	TGCGCCAGCAGCTCAACAGGGATGAGGGGAAACACCATATATTTT
TRBV14	many	TRBJ2-1	TRBD1	CASSQEDRGRGLANEQFF	TGTGCCAGCAGCCAAGAAGACAGGGGGCGCGGACTAGCAAATGAGCAGTTCTTC
TRBV30	-	TRBJ1-2	-	CAWSPGQLANYGYTF	TGTGCCTGGAGCCCAGGACAGCTAGCTAACTATGGCTACACCTTC
TRBV20-1	-	TRBJ2-7	TRBD1	CTPRPDSGQGTYEQYF	TGCACCCCACGCCCTGACTCGGGACAGGGTACCTACGAGCAGTACTTC
TRBV10-2	-	TRBJ1-1	-	CASTDRDTGMNTEAFF	TGCGCCAGCACCGACCGGGACACGGGCATGAACACTGAAGCTTTCTTT
TRBV7-2	-	TRBJ2-3	-	CASSLVSGLSTDTQYF	TGTGCCAGCAGCTTAGTTTCGGGGCTTAGCACAGATACGCAGTATTTT
TRBV5-1	few	TRBJ2-3	TRBD2	CASSSLAGGADTQYF	TGCGCCAGCAGCTCTCTAGCGGGGGGTGCAGATACGCAGTATTTT
TRBV28	-	TRBJ2-6	-	CASSFPGAAGANVLTF	TGTGCCAGCAGTTTCCCGGGAGCCGCTGGGGCCAACGTCCTGACTTTC
TRBV30	few	TRBJ1-1	-	CAWSVHRDTEAFF	TGTGCCTGGAGTGTACACAGGGACACTGAAGCTTTCTTT
TRBV5-1	few	TRBJ2-1	TRBD2	CASSPPGLAGGEQFF	TGCGCCAGCAGCCCGCCGGGACTAGCGGGGGGGGAGCAGTTCTTC
TRBV27	many	TRBJ2-7	-	CASSLNRGMYEQYF	TGTGCCAGCAGTTTGAATAGGGGAATGTACGAGCAGTACTTC
TRBV4-2	many	TRBJ1-2	-	CASSQDLVRSSDGYTF	TGTGCCAGCAGCCAAGATTTAGTGCGGAGCAGCGATGGCTACACCTTC
TRBV28	-	TRBJ2-5	-	CASSATGYSETQYF	TGTGCCAGCAGCGCCACAGGGTATTCGGAGACCCAGTACTTC
TRBV7-2	-	TRBJ2-7	-	CASSLGQGINYEQYF	TGTGCCAGCAGCTTAGGGCAGGGGATAAACTACGAGCAGTACTTC
TRBV20-1	few	TRBJ2-3	TRBD1	CSARQGAADTQYF	TGCAGTGCTCGACAGGGGGCGGCAGATACGCAGTATTTT
TRBV27	-	TRBJ1-6	TRBD1	CASSFRGGAGSPLHF	TGTGCCAGCAGTTTCCGAGGGGGCGCGGGTTCACCCCTCCACTTT